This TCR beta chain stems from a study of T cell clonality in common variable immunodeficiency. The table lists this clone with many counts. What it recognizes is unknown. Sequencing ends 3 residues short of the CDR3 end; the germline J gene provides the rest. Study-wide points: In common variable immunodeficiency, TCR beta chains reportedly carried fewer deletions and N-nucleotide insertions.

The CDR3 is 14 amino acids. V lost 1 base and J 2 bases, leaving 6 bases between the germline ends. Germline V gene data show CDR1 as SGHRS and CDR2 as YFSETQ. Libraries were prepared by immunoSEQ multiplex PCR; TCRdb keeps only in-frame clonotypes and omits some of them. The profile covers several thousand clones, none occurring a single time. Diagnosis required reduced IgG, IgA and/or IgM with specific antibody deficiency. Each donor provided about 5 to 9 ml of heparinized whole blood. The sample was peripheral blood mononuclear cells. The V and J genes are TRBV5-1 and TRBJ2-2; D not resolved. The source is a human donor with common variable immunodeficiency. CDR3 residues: CASSLRVNTGELFF. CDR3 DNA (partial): TGCGCCAGCAGCTTGAGGGTAAACACCGGGGAG.